A single sample gave rise to the 18 T cell receptor beta chains below, sequenced in a study of T cell responses to AZD1222 COVID-19 vaccine. The assay was immunoSEQ multiplex PCR, and TCRdb's table has in-frame clones only and misses some. This table has about 110,000 clones, 87% appearing once. The starting material was peripheral blood, obtained on day 0 of AZD1222 vaccination. The source is an adult in good health.

The chain carries TRBV2 and TRBJ2-3, with D tentatively TRBD2 (5 bases). Germline assignment: CDR1 SNHLY and CDR2 FYNNEI. The CDR3 is 14 amino acids. Trimming pared 7 bases from V and 2 bases from J, leaving 13 bases between. The CDR3 DNA follows: TGTGCCAGCACGAGGGTAGCGTACACAGATACGCAGTATTTT. Translating gives CASTRVAYTDTQYF.

The chain employs TRBV5-1 and TRBJ1-2, with 10 bases fitting TRBD1. The CDR3 has 15 residues. Germline-derived CDR1 and CDR2 are SGHRS and YFSETQ. V lost 3 bases and J lost 5; bases outside the gene matches: 7. The CDR3 loop reads CASSSRQGAVYGYTF. Written as DNA, the CDR3 is TGCGCCAGCAGCTCCAGACAGGGGGCGGTTTATGGCTACACCTTC.

As regards this clone: Germline and junction disagree at one end, which may indicate a read error. V usage is TRBV11-2 and J usage is TRBJ2-7; 8 bases match TRBD1. This CDR3 spans 13 amino acids. Germline V gene data show CDR1 as SGHAT and CDR2 as FQNNGV. CDR3 loop: CASSLDLQGAENF. The CDR3 nucleotides read TGTGCCAGCAGCTTAGATCTGCAGGGGGCCGAGAACTTC.

The V gene is TRBV27, the J gene TRBJ1-1; possibly TRBD1 for D (6 bases). V was pared by 5 bases and J by 1 base, with 8 bases between. CDR1 and CDR2 from the germline V gene are MNHEY and SMNVEV (reference sequence). The CDR3 contains 13 residues. The chain's CDR3 is CASSARGNTEAFF. In nucleotides, the CDR3 is TGTGCCAGCAGTGCCAGGGGGAACACTGAAGCTTTCTTT.

This chain joins TRBV4-2 and TRBJ2-3; TRBD2 is a possible D gene (6 bases). CDR1 LGHNA and CDR2 YNFKEQ come from the germline V gene. The CDR3 spans 17 residues. Deletions cut 1 base from V and 2 bases from J, with 16 bases between. CDR3 sequence (DNA): TGTGCCAGCAGCCAAGCCCCACAACTAGCTTACACAGATACGCAGTATTTT. Protein sequence: CASSQAPQLAYTDTQYF.

This sequence joins TRBV24-1 and TRBJ1-2; a weak D match, TRBD1 (5 bases). Germline loops: CDR1 KGHDR, CDR2 SFDVKD. The CDR3 runs 16 residues. V was cut by 3 bases and J by 2 bases, with 15 bases left in between. DNA for the CDR3: TGTGCCACCAGTGATGGCCTGAGAGACAGCAACTATGGCTACACCTTC. This codes for CATSDGLRDSNYGYTF.

Comments on this clone: An end of the junction differs from the germline gene, which may be a read error. The V call is TRBV7-7, the J call TRBJ2-5; 8 bases are shared with TRBD1. CDR3 size: 15 residues. From germline, CDR1 is SSHAT and CDR2 FNYEAQ (reference sequence). CDR3: CASSLAGGSEETQYF. Here the CDR3 DNA reads TGTGCTAGCAGCTTAGCAGGGGGCAGTGAAGAGACCCAGTACTTC.

This chain connects TRBV24-1 to TRBJ1-5; D perhaps matches TRBD1 (6 bases). CDR1 KGHDR and CDR2 SFDVKD come from the germline V gene. The length of the CDR3 is 13 residues. Trimming removed 5 bases at V and 10 bases at J, with 14 bases between. Here the CDR3 DNA reads TGTGCCACCAGTGTGGGGGCCTTCGGTCCCCAGCATTTT. This gives the protein CATSVGAFGPQHF.

Only a few counts were recorded for this clone. The rearrangement joins TRBV24-1 to TRBJ2-1, with D possibly called TRBD1 or TRBD2 (6 bases each). Germline CDR1 is KGHDR and CDR2 is SFDVKD. The length of the CDR3 is 16 residues. The germline V and J ends were trimmed by 2 bases and 8 bases, with 18 bases remaining between them. In DNA form, the CDR3 reads TGTGCCACCAGTGATTCTCGGCGCGGGACAAGGGATGAGCAGTTCTTC. Translation: CATSDSRRGTRDEQFF.

The rearrangement uses TRBV3-1 (or the pseudogene TRBV3-2) and TRBJ1-5, with D possibly matching TRBD1 (5 bases). Looked up from germline, CDR1 is LGHDT and CDR2 is YNNKEL (reference sequence). The CDR3 has 14 residues. The V end was cut by 3 bases, the J end by 7 bases, with 13 bases between. The CDR3 loop is CASSHSAGEQPQHF. CDR3 in DNA: TGTGCCAGCAGCCACTCAGCGGGGGAGCAGCCCCAGCATTTT.

V is TRBV3-1 (or the pseudogene TRBV3-2) and J is TRBJ1-5, with D maybe TRBD1 (6 bases). The germline V gene has CDR1 LGHDT and CDR2 YNNKEL (reference sequence). The germline V and J ends were trimmed by 4 bases and 0 bases, with 25 bases remaining between them. The CDR3 spans 20 residues. CDR3 sequence reads: CASSLPRGAGNLFSNQPQHF. CDR3 sequence (DNA): TGTGCCAGCAGCCTTCCTAGGGGGGCTGGGAATCTTTTTAGCAATCAGCCCCAGCATTTT.

This clone was counted once. The V gene is TRBV6-5, the J gene TRBJ1-5; 7 positions match TRBD1. J lost 2 bases, V lost 6 bases, and 7 bases had no gene match. The CDR3 is 15 residues long. From germline, CDR1 is MNHEY and CDR2 SVGAGI. In DNA form, the CDR3 reads TGTGCCAGCAGACCAGGGGGAGGTGGCAATCAGCCCCAGCATTTT. Amino acids: CASRPGGGGNQPQHF.

This sequence joins TRBV28 and TRBJ2-7; D not resolved. This CDR3 comprises 16 residues. Deletions cut 7 bases from V and 6 bases from J, with 25 bases between. The germline V gene encodes CDR1 MDHEN and CDR2 SYDVKM. CDR3 region: CASTPKWVGPSGEQYF. The CDR3 nucleotides read TGTGCCAGCACCCCGAAGTGGGTAGGGCCCTCGGGCGAGCAGTACTTC.

The chain links TRBV2 to TRBJ1-4; no clear D. Germline loops: CDR1 SNHLY, CDR2 FYNNEI. Trimming removed 6 bases at V and 7 bases at J, with 6 bases between. The length of the CDR3 is 11 residues. The CDR3 sequence: CASRDLEKLFF. CDR3 DNA: TGTGCCAGCAGAGACCTTGAAAAACTGTTTTTT.

The chain's CDR3 is CASRHRDSTDTQYF. In DNA, the CDR3 is TGTGCCAGCAGGCACAGGGACAGCACAGATACGCAGTATTTT. The rearrangement links TRBV6-5 to TRBJ2-3; tentatively, D is TRBD1 (6 bases). The CDR3 totals 14 residues. V was cut by 6 bases and J by 0 bases, with 10 bases left in between. Germline V CDR1 and CDR2: MNHEY, SVGAGI.

This clone was picked up one time. This chain uses TRBV28 with TRBJ2-7; 8 positions agree with TRBD2. The germline gives CDR1 MDHEN, CDR2 SYDVKM. The CDR3 loop spans 13 amino acids. Germline trimming cut 5 bases from V and 4 bases from J; bases unmatched to any gene: 4. The CDR3, as DNA: TGTGCCAGCAGTAACATAGCGGGATACGAGCAGTACTTC. Its translation: CASSNIAGYEQYF.

The J gene is TRBJ1-5, the V gene TRBV19; D not resolved. Germline-derived CDR1 and CDR2 are LNHDA and SQIVND (reference sequence). The germline V and J ends were trimmed by 4 bases and 7 bases, with 17 bases remaining between them. The CDR3 is 15 residues long. The CDR3 sequence: CASSTTKRENQPQHF. The DNA of the CDR3 is TGTGCCAGTAGTACTACGAAAAGGGAAAACCAGCCCCAGCATTTT.

The rearrangement joins TRBV30 to TRBJ1-3; D gene ambiguous. The V and J ends lost 6 bases and 3 bases respectively, with 15 bases between them. The germline gives CDR1 GTSNPN, CDR2 SVGIG (reference sequence). There are 14 residues in the CDR3. For the CDR3, the DNA is TGTGCCTGCTCAATCGGTTTCGGTGGAAACACCATATATTTT. It yields the protein CACSIGFGGNTIYF. The full variable domain, in which reference TRBV30 and TRBJ1-3 provide the parts outside the CDR3, is SQTIHQWPATLVQPVGSPLSLECTVEGTSNPNLYWYRQAAGRGLQLLFYSVGIGQISSEVPQNLSASRPQDRQFILSSKKLLLSDSGFYLCACSIGFGGNTIYFGEGSWLTVV.